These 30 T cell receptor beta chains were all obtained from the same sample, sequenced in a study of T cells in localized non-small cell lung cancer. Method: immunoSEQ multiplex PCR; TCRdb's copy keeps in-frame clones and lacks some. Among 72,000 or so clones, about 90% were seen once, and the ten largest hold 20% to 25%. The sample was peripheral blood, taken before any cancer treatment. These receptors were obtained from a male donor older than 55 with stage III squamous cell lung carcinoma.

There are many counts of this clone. CDR3: CASSIVPGTFYTF. The CDR3 region has the DNA TGTGCCAGTAGTATAGTGCCCGGCACATTCTACACCTTC. V is TRBV19 and J is TRBJ1-2; no definite D call. The germline CDR1 and CDR2 sequences are LNHDA and SQIVND (reference sequence). CDR3 length equals 13 residues. Trimming shortened V by 1 base and J by 10 bases, and 13 bases separated the two germline ends.

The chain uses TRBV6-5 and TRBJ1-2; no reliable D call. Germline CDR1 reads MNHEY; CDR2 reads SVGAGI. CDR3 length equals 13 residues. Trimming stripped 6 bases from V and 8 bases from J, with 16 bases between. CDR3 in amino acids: CASSRTEAHGYTF. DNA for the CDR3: TGTGCCAGCAGCCGTACAGAGGCGCACGGCTACACCTTC.

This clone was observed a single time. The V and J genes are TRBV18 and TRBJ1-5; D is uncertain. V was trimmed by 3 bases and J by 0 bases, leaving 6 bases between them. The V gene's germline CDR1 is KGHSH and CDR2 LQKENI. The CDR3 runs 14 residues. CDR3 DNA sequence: TGTGCCAGCTCACCCCCAAATAGCAATCAGCCCCAGCATTTT. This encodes CASSPPNSNQPQHF.

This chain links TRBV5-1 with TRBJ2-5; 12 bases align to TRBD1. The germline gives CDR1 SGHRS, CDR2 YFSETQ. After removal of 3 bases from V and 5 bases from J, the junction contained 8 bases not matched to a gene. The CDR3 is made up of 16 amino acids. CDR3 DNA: TGCGCCAGCAGCTGGGGCCCCGGGACAGGGGGCGAGACCCAGTACTTC. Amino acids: CASSWGPGTGGETQYF.

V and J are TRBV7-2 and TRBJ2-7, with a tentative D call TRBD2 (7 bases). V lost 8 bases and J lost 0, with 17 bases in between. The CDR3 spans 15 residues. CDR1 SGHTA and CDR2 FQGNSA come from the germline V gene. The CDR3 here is CASSPRGGSSYEQYF. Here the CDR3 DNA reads TGTGCCAGCTCCCCTAGGGGGGGTAGCTCCTACGAGCAGTACTTC. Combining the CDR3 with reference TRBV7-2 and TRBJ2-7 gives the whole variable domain GAGVSQSPSNKVTEKGKDVELRCDPISGHTALYWYRQSLGQGLEFLIYFQGNSAPDKSGLPSDRFSAERTGGSVSTLTIQRTQQEDSAVYLCASSPRGGSSYEQYFGPGTRLTVT.

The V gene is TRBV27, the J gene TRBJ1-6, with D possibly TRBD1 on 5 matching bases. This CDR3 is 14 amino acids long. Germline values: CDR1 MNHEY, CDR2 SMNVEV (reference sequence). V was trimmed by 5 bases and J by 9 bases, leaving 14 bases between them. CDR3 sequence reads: CASSPGPRSSPLHF. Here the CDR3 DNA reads TGTGCCAGCAGTCCGGGACCTCGCTCTTCACCCCTCCACTTT.

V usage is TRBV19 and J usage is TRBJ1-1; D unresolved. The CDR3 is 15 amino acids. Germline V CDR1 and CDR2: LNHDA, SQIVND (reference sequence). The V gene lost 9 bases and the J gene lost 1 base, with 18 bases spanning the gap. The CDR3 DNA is TGTGCCAGCGCCGAAGGCGCTGTAAGGAACACTGAAGCTTTCTTT. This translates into CASAEGAVRNTEAFF.

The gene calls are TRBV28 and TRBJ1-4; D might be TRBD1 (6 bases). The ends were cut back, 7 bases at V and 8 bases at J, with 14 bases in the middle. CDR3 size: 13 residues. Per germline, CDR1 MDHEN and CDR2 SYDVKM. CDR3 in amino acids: CASTGGLEEKLFF. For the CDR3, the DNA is TGTGCCAGCACCGGGGGGCTAGAGGAAAAACTGTTTTTT.

The CDR3 bases are TGTGCCAGCAGTTTAGAGGGGGTGATTGGGGGAAATGAAAAACTGTTTTTT. Translation: CASSLEGVIGGNEKLFF. The V gene is TRBV28, the J gene TRBJ1-4, with a tentative D call TRBD1 (6 bases). The CDR3 has 17 amino acids. Trimming stripped 2 bases from V and 5 bases from J, with 18 bases between. Germline V gene sequence: CDR1 MDHEN, CDR2 SYDVKM.

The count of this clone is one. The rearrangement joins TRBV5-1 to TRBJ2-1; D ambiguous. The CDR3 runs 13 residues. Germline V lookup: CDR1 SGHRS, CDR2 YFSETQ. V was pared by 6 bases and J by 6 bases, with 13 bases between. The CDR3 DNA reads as TGCGCCAGCAAAACCGACCCCGTCAATGAGCAGTTCTTC. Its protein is CASKTDPVNEQFF.

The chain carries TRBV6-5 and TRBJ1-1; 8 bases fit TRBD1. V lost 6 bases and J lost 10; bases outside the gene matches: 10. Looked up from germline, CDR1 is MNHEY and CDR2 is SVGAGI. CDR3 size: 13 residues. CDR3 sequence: CASSRTGSNPAFF. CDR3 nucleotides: TGTGCCAGCAGCCGGACAGGGAGCAATCCAGCTTTCTTT.

The CDR3 here is CASRWTGIYNEQFF. CDR3 nucleotides: TGTGCCAGCAGGTGGACAGGGATATACAATGAGCAGTTCTTC. V usage is TRBV2 and J usage is TRBJ2-1; TRBD1 aligns across 8 bases. The CDR3 runs to 14 residues. J was trimmed by 4 bases and V by 6 bases; bases with no gene match: 5. Germline CDR1 SNHLY, CDR2 FYNNEI.

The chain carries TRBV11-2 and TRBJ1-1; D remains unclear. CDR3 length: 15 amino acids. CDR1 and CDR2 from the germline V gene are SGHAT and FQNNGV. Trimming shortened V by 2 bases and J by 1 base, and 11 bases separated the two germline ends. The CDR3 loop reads CASSLKVGGNTEAFF. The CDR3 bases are TGTGCCAGCAGCTTAAAGGTAGGAGGGAACACTGAAGCTTTCTTT.

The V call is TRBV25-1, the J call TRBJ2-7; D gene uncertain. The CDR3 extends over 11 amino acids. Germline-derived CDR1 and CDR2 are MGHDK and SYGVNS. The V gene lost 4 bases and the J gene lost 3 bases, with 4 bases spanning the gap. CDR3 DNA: TGTGCCAGCAGTGCCATCTACGAGCAGTACTTC. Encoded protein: CASSAIYEQYF.

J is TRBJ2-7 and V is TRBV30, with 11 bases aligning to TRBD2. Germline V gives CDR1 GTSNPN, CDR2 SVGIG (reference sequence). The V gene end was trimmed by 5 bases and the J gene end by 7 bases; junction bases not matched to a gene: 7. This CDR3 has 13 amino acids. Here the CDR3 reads CAWGRLAGTEQYF. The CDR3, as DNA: TGTGCCTGGGGTAGACTAGCGGGGACTGAGCAGTACTTC.

The CDR3 region has the DNA TGTGCCATCAGCCTGAGTGCCTACGAAAAACTGTTTTTT. Protein sequence: CAISLSAYEKLFF. The chain joins TRBV10-3 to TRBJ1-4; no clear D gene. V dropped 6 bases and J dropped 8 bases, with 13 bases sitting between them. The CDR3 totals 13 residues. CDR1 is ENHRY and CDR2 is SYGVKD in the germline V gene.

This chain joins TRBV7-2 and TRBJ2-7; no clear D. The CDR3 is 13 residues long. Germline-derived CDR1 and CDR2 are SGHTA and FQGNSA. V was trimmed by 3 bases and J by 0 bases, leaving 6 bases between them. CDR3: CASSLMGSYEQYF. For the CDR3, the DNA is TGTGCCAGCAGCTTGATGGGCTCCTACGAGCAGTACTTC.

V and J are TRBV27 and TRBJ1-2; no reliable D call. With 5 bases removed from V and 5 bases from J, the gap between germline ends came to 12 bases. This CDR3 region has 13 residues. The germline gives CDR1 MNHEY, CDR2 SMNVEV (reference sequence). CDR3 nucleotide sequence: TGTGCCAGCAGTCCTGCAATGGGGTATGGCTACACCTTC. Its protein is CASSPAMGYGYTF.

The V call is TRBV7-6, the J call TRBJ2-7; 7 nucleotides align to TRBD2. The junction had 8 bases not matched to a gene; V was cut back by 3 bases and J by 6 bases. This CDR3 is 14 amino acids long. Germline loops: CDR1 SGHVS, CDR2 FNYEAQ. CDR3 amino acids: CASSLGAGRGEQYV. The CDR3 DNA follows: TGTGCCAGCAGCTTGGGAGCGGGGAGGGGCGAGCAGTACGTC.

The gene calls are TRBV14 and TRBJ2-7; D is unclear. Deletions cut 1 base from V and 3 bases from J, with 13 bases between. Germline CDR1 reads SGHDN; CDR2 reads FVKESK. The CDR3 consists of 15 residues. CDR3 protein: CASSQGPGRFYEQYV. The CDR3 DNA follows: TGTGCCAGCAGCCAAGGGCCTGGACGGTTCTACGAGCAGTACGTC.

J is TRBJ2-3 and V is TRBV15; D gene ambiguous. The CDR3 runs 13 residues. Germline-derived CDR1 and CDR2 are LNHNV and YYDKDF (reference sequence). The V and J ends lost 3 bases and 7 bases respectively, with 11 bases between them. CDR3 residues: CATSSLYANTQYF. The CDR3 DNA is TGTGCCACCAGCAGCCTCTACGCTAATACGCAGTATTTT.

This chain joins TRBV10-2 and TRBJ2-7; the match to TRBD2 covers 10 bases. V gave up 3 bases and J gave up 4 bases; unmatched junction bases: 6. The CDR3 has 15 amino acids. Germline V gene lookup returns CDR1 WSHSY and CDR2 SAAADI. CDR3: CASSEPGLATYEQYV. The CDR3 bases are TGCGCCAGCAGTGAACCGGGACTAGCGACTTACGAGCAGTACGTC.

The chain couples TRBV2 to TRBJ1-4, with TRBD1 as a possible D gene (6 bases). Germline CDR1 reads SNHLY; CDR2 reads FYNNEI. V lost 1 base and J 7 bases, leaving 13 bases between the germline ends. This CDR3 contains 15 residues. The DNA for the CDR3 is TGTGCCAGCAGTGAAGGGCCGGGGGGCTTTGAAAAACTGTTTTTT. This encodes CASSEGPGGFEKLFF. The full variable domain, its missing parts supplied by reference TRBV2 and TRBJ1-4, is EPEVTQTPSHQVTQMGQEVILRCVPISNHLYFYWYRQILGQKVEFLVSFYNNEISEKSEIFDDQFSVERPDGSNFTLKIRSTKLEDSAMYFCASSEGPGGFEKLFFGSGTQLSVL.

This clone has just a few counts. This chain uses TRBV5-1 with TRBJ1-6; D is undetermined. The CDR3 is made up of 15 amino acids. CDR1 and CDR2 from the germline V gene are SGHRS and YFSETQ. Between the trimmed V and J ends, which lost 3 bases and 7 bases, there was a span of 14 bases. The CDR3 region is CASSWEGLDNSPLHF. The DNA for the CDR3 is TGCGCCAGCAGCTGGGAAGGCCTAGACAATTCACCCCTCCACTTT. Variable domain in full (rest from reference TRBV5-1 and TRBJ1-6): KAGVTQTPRYLIKTRGQQVTLSCSPISGHRSVSWYQQTPGQGLQFLFEYFSETQRNKGNFPGRFSGRQFSNSRSEMNVSTLELGDSALYLCASSWEGLDNSPLHFGNGTRLTVT.

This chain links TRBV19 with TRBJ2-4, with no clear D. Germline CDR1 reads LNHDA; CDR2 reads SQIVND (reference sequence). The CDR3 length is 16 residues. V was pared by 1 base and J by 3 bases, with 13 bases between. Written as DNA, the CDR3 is TGTGCCAGTAGTATAGGGGCCGGTCGTGACAAAAACATTCAGTACTTC. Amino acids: CASSIGAGRDKNIQYF. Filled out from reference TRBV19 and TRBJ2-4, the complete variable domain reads DGGITQSPKYLFRKEGQNVTLSCEQNLNHDAMYWYRQDPGQGLRLIYYSQIVNDFQKGDIAEGYSVSREKKESFPLTVTSAQKNPTAFYLCASSIGAGRDKNIQYFGAGTRLSVL.

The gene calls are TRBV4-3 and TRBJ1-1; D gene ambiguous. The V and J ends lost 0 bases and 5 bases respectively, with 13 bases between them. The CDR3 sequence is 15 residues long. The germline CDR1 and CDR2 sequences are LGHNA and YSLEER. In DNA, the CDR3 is TGCGCCAGCAGCCAAGATTCTAGGCGAGCGACTGAAGCTTTCTTT. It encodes CASSQDSRRATEAFF.

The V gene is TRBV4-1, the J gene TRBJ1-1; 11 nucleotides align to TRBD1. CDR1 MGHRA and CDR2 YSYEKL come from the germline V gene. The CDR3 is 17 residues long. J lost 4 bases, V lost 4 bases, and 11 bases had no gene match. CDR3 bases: TGCGCCAGCAGCCGACAGTCAGGACAGGGGGCATTCACTGAAGCTTTCTTT. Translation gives CASSRQSGQGAFTEAFF.

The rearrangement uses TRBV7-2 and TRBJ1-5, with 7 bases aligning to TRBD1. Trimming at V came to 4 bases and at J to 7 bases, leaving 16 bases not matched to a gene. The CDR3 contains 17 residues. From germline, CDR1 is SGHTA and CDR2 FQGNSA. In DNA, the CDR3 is TGTGCCAGCAGCTCCGAACGTGTACAGGGGTCGGAGCAGCCCCAGCATTTT. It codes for CASSSERVQGSEQPQHF.

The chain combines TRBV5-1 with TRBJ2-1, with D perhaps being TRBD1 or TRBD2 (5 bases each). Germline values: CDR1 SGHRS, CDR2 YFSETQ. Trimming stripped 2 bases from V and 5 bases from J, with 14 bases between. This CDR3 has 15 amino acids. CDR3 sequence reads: CASSFTTGTHNEQFF. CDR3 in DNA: TGCGCCAGCAGCTTCACGACCGGGACCCACAATGAGCAGTTCTTC.

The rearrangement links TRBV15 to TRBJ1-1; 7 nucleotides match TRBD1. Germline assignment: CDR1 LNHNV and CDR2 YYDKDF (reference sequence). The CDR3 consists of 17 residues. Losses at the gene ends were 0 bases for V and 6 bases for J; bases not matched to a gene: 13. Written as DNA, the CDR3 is TGTGCCACCAGCAGAGATTTCCTTTCTCGACAGGGCGCTGAAGCTTTCTTT. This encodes CATSRDFLSRQGAEAFF.